These T cell receptor beta chains were read from a single sample in a study. TCRdb passed the 5' RACE reads through MiXCR, listing each CDR3 protein once. The sample carries about 43,000 distinct CDR3 sequences, about a fifth recorded once. Sequencing used Tregs sorted from a lymph node. The source of these receptors is a female donor with breast cancer. Both conserved end residues are part of each CDR3. The D gene is left open where the match is weak. A clone size is listed for some rows: how often the clone was seen (once, few, many), or a class if it is expanded.

d_gene: -
v_gene: TRBV15
abundance: -
j_gene: TRBJ2-1
CDR3nt: TGTGCCACCAGCAGAGATGCTACCTCCTCCTACAATGAGCAGTTCTTC
CDR3aa: CATSRDATSSYNEQFF

d_gene: -
v_gene: TRBV4-1
abundance: many
j_gene: TRBJ2-6
CDR3nt: TGCGCCAGCAGCCAAGTTTGGACCGCTATCTCTGGGGCCAACGTCCTGACTTTC
CDR3aa: CASSQVWTAISGANVLTF

d_gene: TRBD1
v_gene: TRBV9
abundance: -
j_gene: TRBJ2-1
CDR3nt: TGTGCCAGCAGCCCAGGACAGGTAGGGGCGGATGAGCAGTTCTTC
CDR3aa: CASSPGQVGADEQFF

d_gene: -
v_gene: TRBV5-6
abundance: -
j_gene: TRBJ2-7
CDR3nt: TGTGCCAGCAGGTATCAGGGGCGCGAGCAGTACTTC
CDR3aa: CASRYQGREQYF

d_gene: TRBD2
v_gene: TRBV10-3
abundance: few
j_gene: TRBJ2-5
CDR3nt: TGTGCCATCAGCCGAGGACAGGGGACTAGCGGGAGGCCACCTGAGACCCAGTACTTC
CDR3aa: CAISRGQGTSGRPPETQYF

d_gene: -
v_gene: TRBV5-4
abundance: -
j_gene: TRBJ2-7
CDR3nt: TGTGCCAGCAGCTTGCAACTTGGACTCCTCTACGAGCAGTACTTC
CDR3aa: CASSLQLGLLYEQYF

d_gene: TRBD2
v_gene: TRBV10-3
abundance: -
j_gene: TRBJ2-3
CDR3nt: TGTGCCGTTAGCGGGAGGGCCGCAGATACGCAGTATTTT
CDR3aa: CAVSGRAADTQYF

d_gene: -
v_gene: TRBV27
abundance: few
j_gene: TRBJ2-7
CDR3nt: TGTGCCAGCAGTTTGGCGGACTCTCTCTACGAGCAGTACTTC
CDR3aa: CASSLADSLYEQYF

d_gene: -
v_gene: TRBV9
abundance: -
j_gene: TRBJ2-3
CDR3nt: TGTGCCAGCAGCGCCCGGGACAGCACAGATACGCAGTATTTT
CDR3aa: CASSARDSTDTQYF

d_gene: -
v_gene: TRBV7-9
abundance: many
j_gene: TRBJ2-5
CDR3nt: TGTGCCAGCAGCCCGGAAACCCAAGAGACCCAGTACTTC
CDR3aa: CASSPETQETQYF

d_gene: TRBD2
v_gene: TRBV27
abundance: many
j_gene: TRBJ2-1
CDR3nt: TGTGCCAGCAGTTTAGGGAGCGGGGCTCTTGGTGAGCAGTTCTTC
CDR3aa: CASSLGSGALGEQFF

d_gene: -
v_gene: TRBV3-1
abundance: -
j_gene: TRBJ1-2
CDR3nt: TGTGCCAGCAGCGCGATCCGAACAGGGTATGGCTACACCTTC
CDR3aa: CASSAIRTGYGYTF

d_gene: TRBD1
v_gene: TRBV28
abundance: many
j_gene: TRBJ1-5
CDR3nt: TGTGCCAGCAGTTATGACAGGGGGGGTCAGCCCCAGCATTTT
CDR3aa: CASSYDRGGQPQHF

d_gene: -
v_gene: TRBV5-4
abundance: -
j_gene: TRBJ2-3
CDR3nt: TGTGCCAGCAGCTTGGTTCCGGGCTCTAGCACAGATACGCAGTATTTT
CDR3aa: CASSLVPGSSTDTQYF

d_gene: -
v_gene: TRBV28
abundance: -
j_gene: TRBJ2-7
CDR3nt: TGTGCCAGCAGTTCCACCCACAGGGCCGAGCAGTACTTC
CDR3aa: CASSSTHRAEQYF

d_gene: -
v_gene: TRBV5-1
abundance: many
j_gene: TRBJ2-7
CDR3nt: TGCGCCAGCAGCAATAGGGACGCAGCCTACGAGCAGTACTTC
CDR3aa: CASSNRDAAYEQYF

d_gene: -
v_gene: TRBV5-1
abundance: many
j_gene: TRBJ2-2
CDR3nt: TGCGCCAGCTGGAGCGGTAACACCGGGGAGCTGTTTTTT
CDR3aa: CASWSGNTGELFF

d_gene: -
v_gene: TRBV12-3/TRBV12-4
abundance: many
j_gene: TRBJ2-5
CDR3nt: TGTGCCAGCAGTTTAGGCAGGGTCGAGACCCAGTACTTC
CDR3aa: CASSLGRVETQYF

d_gene: -
v_gene: TRBV6-5
abundance: many
j_gene: TRBJ1-2
CDR3nt: TGTGCCAGCTCTGTGGATAACCTCGGTGGCTACACCTTC
CDR3aa: CASSVDNLGGYTF

d_gene: -
v_gene: TRBV30
abundance: few
j_gene: TRBJ1-1
CDR3nt: TGTGCCTGGACATCAGGGTCCGCAGCTTTCTTT
CDR3aa: CAWTSGSAAFF

d_gene: -
v_gene: TRBV4-1
abundance: many
j_gene: TRBJ1-2
CDR3nt: TGCGCCAGCAGCCAACTGTTCAGGGGTAGGTCCTATGGCTACACCTTC
CDR3aa: CASSQLFRGRSYGYTF

d_gene: -
v_gene: TRBV24-1
abundance: few
j_gene: TRBJ1-2
CDR3nt: TGTGCCACCAGTGAGAGGACAAGATCCTATGGCTACACCTTC
CDR3aa: CATSERTRSYGYTF

d_gene: TRBD1
v_gene: TRBV10-3
abundance: -
j_gene: TRBJ1-1
CDR3nt: TGTGCCATCAGTGAGTCCCAACCAGGGGGCGCGTTGAACACTGAAGCTTTCTTT
CDR3aa: CAISESQPGGALNTEAFF

d_gene: TRBD1
v_gene: TRBV11-2
abundance: once
j_gene: TRBJ2-7
CDR3nt: TGTGCCAGCAGTTCAGGACAGGGCCGCTCCTACGAGCAGTACTTC
CDR3aa: CASSSGQGRSYEQYF

d_gene: TRBD2
v_gene: TRBV20-1
abundance: -
j_gene: TRBJ2-5
CDR3nt: TGCAGTGCTAGTTTAGGACTAGCGGGACCGGAGACCCAGTACTTC
CDR3aa: CSASLGLAGPETQYF

d_gene: TRBD2
v_gene: TRBV7-2
abundance: few
j_gene: TRBJ2-1
CDR3nt: TGTGCCAGCAGCTTATGGACTAGATTCCTCGATGAGCAGTTCTTC
CDR3aa: CASSLWTRFLDEQFF

d_gene: -
v_gene: TRBV20-1
abundance: -
j_gene: TRBJ1-2
CDR3nt: TGCAGTGCTAGAGAGTGGCCATCCGCTAACTATGGCTACACCTTC
CDR3aa: CSAREWPSANYGYTF

d_gene: TRBD2
v_gene: TRBV4-1
abundance: -
j_gene: TRBJ2-1
CDR3nt: TGCGCCAGCAGCCAAGTGAGGACTAGCGCCCACAATGAGCAGTTCTTC
CDR3aa: CASSQVRTSAHNEQFF

d_gene: TRBD2
v_gene: TRBV20-1
abundance: -
j_gene: TRBJ2-1
CDR3nt: TGCAGTGCTAGAGTTGAGACTAGCGGGAGGATTACCTCCTACAATGAGCAGTTCTTC
CDR3aa: CSARVETSGRITSYNEQFF

d_gene: TRBD2
v_gene: TRBV10-3
abundance: many
j_gene: TRBJ2-3
CDR3nt: TGTGCCATCAGTGAGTGGCAGACTAGCGGGAGGACAGATACGCAGTATTTT
CDR3aa: CAISEWQTSGRTDTQYF

d_gene: -
v_gene: TRBV7-9
abundance: -
j_gene: TRBJ1-4
CDR3nt: TGTGCCAGCAGCTTTTCCTCCAGGGGCCAGAATGAAAAACTGTTTTTT
CDR3aa: CASSFSSRGQNEKLFF

d_gene: -
v_gene: TRBV5-4
abundance: -
j_gene: TRBJ2-1
CDR3nt: TGTGCCAGCAGCGACGGGGACAATGAGCAGTTCTTC
CDR3aa: CASSDGDNEQFF

d_gene: -
v_gene: TRBV7-6
abundance: many
j_gene: TRBJ2-5
CDR3nt: TGTGCCAGCAGCTTAGCTACAGCCGAGACCCAGTACTTC
CDR3aa: CASSLATAETQYF

d_gene: TRBD1
v_gene: TRBV5-4
abundance: few
j_gene: TRBJ1-2
CDR3nt: TGTGCCAGCAGCCAAACAGGGGGCCCTACCGGTGGCTACACCTTC
CDR3aa: CASSQTGGPTGGYTF

d_gene: -
v_gene: TRBV2
abundance: -
j_gene: TRBJ2-7
CDR3nt: TGTGCCAGCAGTGAAATTCAGGTTCCCTACGAGCAGTGCTTC
CDR3aa: CASSEIQVPYEQCF

d_gene: -
v_gene: TRBV6-5
abundance: -
j_gene: TRBJ1-2
CDR3nt: TGTGCCAGCAGCTCCAACCCGGCAGGGGACTATGGCTACACCTTC
CDR3aa: CASSSNPAGDYGYTF

d_gene: -
v_gene: TRBV5-1
abundance: -
j_gene: TRBJ2-7
CDR3nt: TGCGCCAGCAGCTTGGAGGGCGGAACCTACGAGCAGTACTTC
CDR3aa: CASSLEGGTYEQYF

d_gene: TRBD1
v_gene: TRBV24-1
abundance: -
j_gene: TRBJ2-1
CDR3nt: TGTGCCACCAGTGTTGGGACAGAGCTCTACAATGAGCAGTTCTTC
CDR3aa: CATSVGTELYNEQFF

d_gene: -
v_gene: TRBV28
abundance: few
j_gene: TRBJ2-1
CDR3nt: TGTGCCAGCAGACAGGGAGGCTCCTACAATGAGCAGTTCTTC
CDR3aa: CASRQGGSYNEQFF

d_gene: -
v_gene: TRBV27
abundance: -
j_gene: TRBJ2-7
CDR3nt: TGTGCCAGTACCCCCGACGGGTCCTACGAGCAGTACTTC
CDR3aa: CASTPDGSYEQYF

d_gene: TRBD1
v_gene: TRBV20-1
abundance: few
j_gene: TRBJ1-1
CDR3nt: TGCAGTACTAGGCGTCTCCACCAGGGGGTGGGTGGCACTGAAGCTTTCTTT
CDR3aa: CSTRRLHQGVGGTEAFF